The subject of this entry is one T cell receptor (beta chain). What it binds is unknown. Unique molecular identifiers were built into the TCR beta cDNA libraries. There were roughly 0.95 to 10 million T cells, and approximately 500,000 cDNA molecules came from them. TCRdb reanalysed the PCR reads using MiXCR and keeps one entry per CDR3 protein. This table holds roughly 410,000 distinct CDR3 sequences, roughly 38% found once. The CDR3 is made up of 15 amino acids. The V end lost 4 bases, the J end lost 11 bases, and 23 bases lay between the germline ends. CDR1 is MNHNS and CDR2 is SASEGT in the germline V gene. This entry belongs to a study of post-analysis software for immune sequencing data. Overall study context: Patients with relapsing-remitting, secondary progressive and progressive-relapsing multiple sclerosis courses were all represented. Findings and limits, study-wide: Comparison of patients with controls showed 4 to 6 TRBV segments more frequent in patients, TRBV5-6, TRBV5-1 and TRBV20-1 among them. There was significantly lower normalized Chao1 diversity in multiple sclerosis patients than in controls.

The chain joins TRBV6-1 to TRBJ1-2, with D perhaps TRBD1 (6 bases). This clonotype was obtained from a girl aged 5 to 17 with multiple sclerosis. Sequenced material: blood. The CDR3 spells CASSAAWTESGSYTF. Here the CDR3 DNA reads TGTGCCAGCAGTGCCGCATGGACAGAGTCCGGTTCATACACCTTC.